This T cell receptor beta chain was sequenced in a study of cytomegalovirus exposure and HLA in healthy donors (dated 2017 in TCRdb). The study in broad terms: In an earlier analysis of 450 to 750 of the donors, approximately 260 Gb of sequence data and 90 million to 120 million unique TCR beta sequences from about 179 million T cells were reported. Of the 300 to 450 genotyped donors, approximately 80% were placed in the genetic ancestry cluster associated with self-reported Caucasian donors. Among roughly 370 genotyped donors of the cohort, an average of approximately 240,000 unique TCR beta nucleotide sequences were sequenced per donor, around 20% of them non-productive. To decide whether each TCR beta V gene segment behaved as functional or pseudogenic, an earlier analysis of some 580 of the donors relied on high-throughput TCR beta sequencing. A later genetic analysis used genome-wide SNP genotypes for about 65% of the 666 donors, treating that subset as a discovery cohort. Besides the first cohort of 550 to 750 subjects, a separate validation cohort made up of some 110 different subjects was used. To predict cytomegalovirus infection status, the study brought together high-throughput TCR immunosequencing, statistical association of individual TCRs with disease status, and machine learning. Typing coverage varied by locus: roughly 629-630 donors for A, B, C, DRB1 and DQB1; about 520 for DQA1; 606 for DPA1; about 450 for DPB1. The study was designed to test whether signatures of past pathogen exposure could be identified by cataloging public T cell receptors. Donor age, sex, ethnicity and CMV serostatus were compiled together with the repertoire data. Roughly 320 gigabases of sequencing data and around 88 million unique TCR sequences made up an early release that covered about 640 HLA-typed donors. Because of strong linkage in the cohort, four or five DR-DQ haplotypes were treated as single units for association and clustering. Rather than using new phenotypic data, the later analysis identified candidate immune exposures from TCR beta sequences and from how often those sequences occurred across donors. HLA typing covered class I and class II loci at four-digit resolution. In a later analysis, previously published TCR beta repertoires from about 670 donors were re-analyzed and high-resolution HLA genotyping was added so that TCR occurrence patterns could be studied. All discovery cohort repertoires had been generated on a single sequencing platform. The study profiled the T cell repertoires of more than 500 subjects by immunosequencing and related them to cytomegalovirus serostatus.

The cohort was made up of 666 healthy bone marrow donors. At the time of sampling, all cohort members were nominally healthy, though unrecorded immune exposures were likely present. The donor was CMV seronegative and was included in the group of approximately 350 seronegative cohort members. Each donor provided a peripheral blood sample, and peripheral blood mononuclear cells were used for TCR beta sequencing. The Qiagen DNeasy Blood Extraction Kit was used to extract genomic DNA from the blood cell samples. Library method: the immunoSEQ multiplex PCR assay. For the multiplex PCR, a mixture combining 60 forward primers for TCR Vbeta segments and 13 reverse primers for TCR Jbeta segments was used. The CDR3 region of rearranged TCR beta genes was amplified from genomic DNA by a multiplex PCR assay. The Illumina HiSeq System was used to sequence the amplified TCR beta libraries as 87-base-pair reads. Under the source paper's analysis protocol: Across the 666 repertoires, a later analysis counted roughly 84 million unique TCR beta chains, about 10 million of which were shared by at least two donors. To remove PCR and sequencing errors, raw reads were error-corrected and collapsed into unique sequences using a nearest-neighbor algorithm that merged closely related sequences. To assign V, D and J gene segments, CDR3 sequences were aligned to IMGT reference sequences. For a sequence to be retained, a match of at least six nucleotides was required to both a V gene segment and a J gene segment. A rearrangement counted as productive if the CDR3 had no stop codons and remained in frame with V and J, and every other rearrangement counted as non-productive. CDR3 was defined by IMGT convention, running from the second conserved V-encoded cysteine to the conserved J-encoded phenylalanine. Sequences without an unambiguous match to a single V gene segment were excluded from the earlier analysis of about 630 of the donors. An earlier analysis of about 600 of the donors called V segments functional above 56.7% productive rearrangements and segregating when the between-donor standard deviation exceeded 5%. A statistical classification framework was built for diagnosing cytomegalovirus status from the catalog of TCR beta chain sequences. In a later analysis, TCR nucleotide sequences were compared against IMGT/GENE-DB human TR gene sequences so that V and J genes could be assigned. In a later analysis, CDR3 sequences and most-parsimonious VDJ recombination scenarios were assigned using the TCRdist pipeline. In a later analysis, every TCR beta chain was defined by the combination of its CDR3 amino acid sequence and its V-gene family, and reads without a unique V-gene family were dropped. A later analysis removed 600 or so highly shared, low-generation-probability nucleotide sequences to deal with suspected cross-contamination and a sequencing artifact. For each public chain, a later analysis derived a clonal expansion index from normalized ranks of inferred template counts within each repertoire. In a later analysis, generation probabilities were computed using a VDJ recombination model fitted to out-of-frame rearrangements, and the results were checked against IGoR. Hypergeometric tests were used in a later analysis to score TCR-TCR, TCR-HLA and TCR-CMV co-occurrence, with a repertoire-size bias correction applied to the TCR pairs. A later analysis estimated false discovery rates by permuting HLA or CMV assignments 20 times. In a later analysis, co-occurring TCRs were grouped using DBSCAN, and TCRdist sequence similarity was added for clustering within HLA-allele-positive subsets. For co-occurrence clustering, repertoires with fewer than 30,000 or more than 120,000 public chains were excluded, along with roughly five repertoires with anomalous nucleotide sharing. In TCRdb, the immuneACCESS table is reduced to in-frame sequences with V and J assigned. These tables do not hold every clone; where another copy was compared, an unresolved V gene accounts for under half, and the others remain unexplained. V and J calls and clone size follow that table, whereas D and trimming were derived from the DNA. The sample table contains about 160,000 clones; only one count was recorded for about 77% of them. In total, the top ten clones hold roughly 1.3% of the sample.

Counted from cysteine to phenylalanine, this CDR3 has 14 amino acids. The CDR3 DNA has 42 bases and is translated from base 1. Reading the germline V gene gives CDR1 LGHNA and CDR2 YSLEER. V ends up 1 base short and J 9 bases short, with an unmatched junction base count of 8. Remarks on this clone: Its specific antigen is unknown. Per-base quality was not reported, and no clone a single base away is much larger than it.

The full study reports these points: A cluster of highly shared sequence variants was judged likely to be a technical artifact of the sequencing pipeline. Most CMV-associated TCR beta chains appeared to be HLA-restricted in a later analysis, and the HLA associations seemed to be driven largely by CMV exposure. According to a later analysis, TCR association rates differed among HLA loci, with DRB1 alleles showing the most associated TCRs and HLA-C alleles showing the fewest. Several of the top co-occurrence clusters appeared to be linked to parvovirus B19, influenza, CMV and Epstein-Barr virus, according to a later analysis. In both the original and validation cohorts, the classifier was reported to diagnose cytomegalovirus status with high specificity and sensitivity. A total of about 150 TCR beta chains were listed by the study as associated with cytomegalovirus. This cohort had only TCR beta chains sequenced, and the lack of alpha or paired-chain data limited which features could be detected. The 87-base-pair reads could not distinguish some IMGT-functional V segments, including TRBV6-2 and TRBV6-3, so those segments were excluded. It was suggested by the authors that the approach could potentially be generalized to other disease states and immunological phenotypes. In vitro tests confirmed that a few of the cytomegalovirus-associated TCR beta chains recognize cytomegalovirus antigens. For the cohort, immune exposure information was limited to CMV serostatus. Roughly 15 rarely observed V segments, including chromosome 9 orphons, were excluded from the earlier analysis of several hundred of the donors because counts were too low. Because some donors lacked HLA typing at each locus, the association tests relied only on the typed subset. At a false discovery rate of 0.05, a later analysis linked 15,000 to 20,000 TCR beta sequences to specific HLA alleles. According to a later genetic analysis, donors in an Asian-associated ancestry cluster had fewer N-insertions in productive TCRs than the approximately 630-donor mean. In a later analysis, HLA-associated TCR beta chains were found to be more clonally expanded and to have lower generation probabilities than equally common non-associated chains. A later genetic analysis associated a missense DCLRE1C variant with V-gene and J-gene trimming of TCR beta chains, and an independent cohort replicated the association. The presence/absence analyses assumed that sequencing depth was roughly uniform across donors, and that assumption may not be true. An earlier analysis of approximately 590 of the donors showed that most TCR beta V segments appeared in productive rearrangements either about 90% or about 30% of the time, which broadly matched IMGT annotations. A further reported finding was that TCR beta sequences accurately predicted the HLA-A and HLA-B alleles for most subjects in the first cohort. Linkage disequilibrium might explain the correlated functional status among segregating V segments, but an unknown experimental factor could not be excluded. While some public TCRs were present in many individuals, most TCR sequences turned up only very rarely across donors. Strong co-occurrence of HLA alleles, especially DR and DQ, made assigning TCR associations to individual alleles difficult.

The receptor was derived from a woman aged 50 to 60 in good health and CMV-seronegative. Sequenced: PBMCs. The chain uses TRBV4-3 and TRBJ2-5; 7 bases in the junction line up with TRBD2. CDR3 reads: CASSQAPGGGPQYF. The DNA is as follows: TGCGCCAGCAGCCAAGCTCCTGGGGGGGGTCCCCAGTACTTC.